The 16 T cell receptor beta chains below come from one sample, sequenced in a study of blood T cell repertoires in COVID-19. Some clones are missing from TCRdb's copy, which holds only in-frame ones; the method was immunoSEQ multiplex PCR. Among about 300,000 clones listed, 87% were seen once. The sequencing input was peripheral blood. These receptors were obtained from a woman aged 40 to 55 who had recovered from COVID-19.

This clone turned up a few times. The chain joins TRBV27 to TRBJ1-2, with a possible D match to TRBD1 (5 bases). The CDR3 covers 12 residues. Germline CDR1 and CDR2: MNHEY and SMNVEV (reference sequence). Trimming took 5 bases from V and 4 from J, leaving 8 bases between them. CDR3 sequence reads: CASSAGGYGYTF. The CDR3 region has the DNA TGTGCCAGCAGTGCCGGGGGCTATGGCTACACCTTC.

This rearrangement joins TRBV27 to TRBJ2-1, with D possibly being TRBD2 (5 bases). The CDR3 has 13 amino acids. Trimming cost V 8 bases and J 4 bases, with 12 bases left between them. CDR1 is MNHEY and CDR2 is SMNVEV in the germline V gene (reference sequence). CDR3 residues: CASGPRDYNEQFF. The DNA for the CDR3 is TGTGCCAGCGGCCCTCGGGATTACAATGAGCAGTTCTTC.

The chain recombines TRBV7-9 with TRBJ2-5; tentative D call: TRBD1 (6 bases). The V end lost 5 bases, the J end lost 0 bases, and 19 bases lay between the germline ends. The CDR3 extends over 17 amino acids. Germline assignment: CDR1 SEHNR and CDR2 FQNEAQ (reference sequence). As DNA, the CDR3 is TGTGCCAGCAGCCCAGGGGCGGCAGAAGGTTACCAAGAGACCCAGTACTTC. This gives the protein CASSPGAAEGYQETQYF.

CDR3 bases: TGTGCCAGCAGGAAGGAACCTCAGGGGGGCACTGAAGCTTTCTTT. It codes for CASRKEPQGGTEAFF. V and J are TRBV6-5 and TRBJ1-1, with 7 bases aligning to TRBD1. Germline V lookup: CDR1 MNHEY, CDR2 SVGAGI. The J segment lost 4 bases and the V segment lost 6 bases, leaving 11 bases of the junction unmatched. This CDR3 comprises 15 residues.

The chain employs TRBV12-3 or TRBV12-4 and TRBJ2-7; tentatively, D is TRBD1 (6 bases). Trimming left V 7 bases short and J 7 bases short, with 14 bases between. The CDR3 is 12 residues long. The CDR3 DNA sequence: TGTGCCAGCACCTACTCAGGGGTTGAGCAGTACTTC. The encoded protein is CASTYSGVEQYF.

The CDR3 nucleotides read TGCAGCGTTGAAGATCGGGGTGTTATTAACTATGGCTACACCTTC. This encodes CSVEDRGVINYGYTF. The chain recombines TRBV29-1 with TRBJ1-2, with D hard to call. The CDR3 extends over 15 amino acids. Germline lookup yields CDR1 SQVTM and CDR2 ANQGSEA. Trimming shortened V by 0 bases and J by 1 base, and 12 bases separated the two germline ends.

J is TRBJ1-1 and V is TRBV11-2, with D maybe TRBD1 (6 bases). CDR3 length: 14 residues. V lost 0 bases and J lost 6, with 11 bases in between. The germline V gene encodes CDR1 SGHAT and CDR2 FQNNGV. The CDR3 region has the DNA TGTGCCAGCAGCTTAGATCGTGGGGGCCCTGAAGCTTTCTTT. This codes for CASSLDRGGPEAFF.

This chain joins TRBV4-2 and TRBJ2-5, with a tentative D call TRBD2 (6 bases). CDR3 length: 16 residues. The V gene's germline CDR1 is LGHNA and CDR2 YNFKEQ. V was pared by 1 base and J by 5 bases, with 17 bases between. The CDR3 bases are TGTGCCAGCAGCCAAGTTCTCGGGGCCCGGGGGGAGACCCAGTACTTC. Its protein product is CASSQVLGARGETQYF.

This clone was seen once. The genes are TRBV4-3 and TRBJ2-7; 10 bases fit TRBD1. Germline CDR1 is LGHNA and CDR2 is YSLEER. The CDR3 runs to 15 residues. With 1 base clipped from V and 7 bases from J, the junction kept 7 bases outside the gene matches. The CDR3 DNA sequence: TGCGCCAGCAGCCAAGGGGACAGGGGACTGAGAGAGCAGTACTTC. Protein product: CASSQGDRGLREQYF.

The genes are TRBV9 and TRBJ2-5; 8 bases are a match to TRBD1. CDR1 and CDR2 (germline): SGDLS, YYNGEE. J gave up 4 bases and V 0 bases, and 5 bases lay outside the gene matches. This CDR3 is built from 15 residues. Here the CDR3 DNA reads TGTGCCAGCAGCGTAGCCAGGGGGCGAGGAGAGACCCAGTACTTC. Translation: CASSVARGRGETQYF. Based on the CDR3 plus reference TRBV9 and TRBJ2-5, the full variable domain is DSGVTQTPKHLITATGQRVTLRCSPRSGDLSVYWYQQSLDQGLQFLIQYYNGEERAKGNILERFSAQQFPDLHSELNLSSLELGDSALYFCASSVARGRGETQYFGPGTRLLVL.

The chain links TRBV5-1 to TRBJ2-7; D may be TRBD2 (6 bases). CDR1 and CDR2 (germline): SGHRS, YFSETQ. The germline V and J ends were trimmed by 0 bases and 0 bases, with 10 bases remaining between them. CDR3 length: 15 amino acids. The CDR3 here is CASSLETAGSYEQYF. The DNA of the CDR3 is TGCGCCAGCAGCTTGGAAACAGCGGGCTCCTACGAGCAGTACTTC. The variable domain in full, completed from reference TRBV5-1 and TRBJ2-7, reads KAGVTQTPRYLIKTRGQQVTLSCSPISGHRSVSWYQQTPGQGLQFLFEYFSETQRNKGNFPGRFSGRQFSNSRSEMNVSTLELGDSALYLCASSLETAGSYEQYFGPGTRLTVT.

The chain employs TRBV27 and TRBJ2-7; TRBD1 is a possible D gene (6 bases). The V end lost 2 bases, the J end lost 1 base, and 12 bases lay between the germline ends. CDR1 and CDR2 from the germline V gene are MNHEY and SMNVEV (reference sequence). There are 15 residues in the CDR3. This CDR3 is CASSLTGPRSYEQYF. CDR3 DNA sequence: TGTGCCAGCAGTTTAACAGGGCCTCGATCCTACGAGCAGTACTTC.

The chain couples TRBV5-4 to TRBJ1-2; no clear D gene. The CDR3 runs 13 residues. CDR1 is SGHNT, CDR2 YYREEE, per germline (reference sequence). V dropped 3 bases and J dropped 6 bases, with 12 bases sitting between them. As DNA, the CDR3 is TGTGCCAGCAGCTGGAGCGATAGGAATGGCTACACCTTC. This gives the protein CASSWSDRNGYTF. The full variable domain, in which reference TRBV5-4 and TRBJ1-2 provide the parts outside the CDR3, is ETGVTQSPTHLIKTRGQQVTLRCSSQSGHNTVSWYQQALGQGPQFIFQYYREEENGRGNFPPRFSGLQFPNYSSELNVNALELDDSALYLCASSWSDRNGYTFGSGTRLTVV.

The chain is built from TRBV6-5 and TRBJ1-1, with D tentatively TRBD1 (6 bases). The CDR3 is made up of 15 amino acids. Germline V gene lookup returns CDR1 MNHEY and CDR2 SVGAGI. V gave up 9 bases and J gave up 4 bases, with 21 bases separating them. CDR3 nucleotides: TGTGCCAGTACGCGGGGGGGGCGTTTAGGCACTGAAGCTTTCTTT. This encodes CASTRGGRLGTEAFF.

The V call is TRBV6-1, the J call TRBJ2-7, with D hard to call. CDR1 and CDR2 (germline): MNHNS, SASEGT. The CDR3 has 14 residues. Trimming pared 3 bases from V and 1 base from J, leaving 10 bases between. The CDR3 reads CASSETWVSYEQYF. Written as DNA, the CDR3 is TGTGCCAGCAGTGAGACATGGGTTTCCTACGAGCAGTACTTC.

The chain carries TRBV18 and TRBJ2-5; TRBD1 is a possible D gene (6 bases). Trimming removed 0 bases from V and 2 bases from J, with 7 bases in between. The germline V gene has CDR1 KGHSH and CDR2 LQKENI. This CDR3 has 14 amino acids. The CDR3 protein is CASSPPQGQETQYF. CDR3 DNA sequence: TGTGCCAGCTCACCACCACAGGGACAAGAGACCCAGTACTTC.